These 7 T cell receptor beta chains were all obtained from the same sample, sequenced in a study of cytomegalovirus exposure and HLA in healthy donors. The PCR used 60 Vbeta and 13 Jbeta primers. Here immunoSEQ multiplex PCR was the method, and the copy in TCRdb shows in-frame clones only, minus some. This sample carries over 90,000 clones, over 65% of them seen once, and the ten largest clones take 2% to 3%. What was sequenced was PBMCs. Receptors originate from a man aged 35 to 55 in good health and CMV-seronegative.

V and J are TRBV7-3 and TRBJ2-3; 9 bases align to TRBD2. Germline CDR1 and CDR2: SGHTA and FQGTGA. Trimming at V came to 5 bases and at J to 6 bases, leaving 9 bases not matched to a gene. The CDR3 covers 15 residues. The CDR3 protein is CASSPRGGPWDTQYF. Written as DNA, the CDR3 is TGTGCCAGCAGCCCGCGGGGGGGGCCGTGGGATACGCAGTATTTT. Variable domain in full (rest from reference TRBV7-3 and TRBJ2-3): GAGVSQTPSNKVTEKGKYVELRCDPISGHTALYWYRQSLGQGPEFLIYFQGTGAADDSGLPNDRFFAVRPEGSVSTLKIQRTERGDSAVYLCASSPRGGPWDTQYFGPGTRLTVL.

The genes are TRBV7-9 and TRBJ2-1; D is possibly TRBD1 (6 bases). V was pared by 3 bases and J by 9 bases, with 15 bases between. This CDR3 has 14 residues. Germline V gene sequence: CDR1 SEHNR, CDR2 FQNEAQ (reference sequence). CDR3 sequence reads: CASSFSGQRCEQFF. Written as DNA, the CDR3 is TGTGCCAGCAGCTTCTCCGGACAGAGGTGTGAGCAGTTCTTC.

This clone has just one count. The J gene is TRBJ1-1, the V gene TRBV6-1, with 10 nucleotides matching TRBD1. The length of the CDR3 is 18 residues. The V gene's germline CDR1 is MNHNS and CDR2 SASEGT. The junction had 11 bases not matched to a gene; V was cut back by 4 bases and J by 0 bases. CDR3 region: CASSGRLGQGIMNTEAFF. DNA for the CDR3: TGTGCCAGCAGTGGACGACTGGGACAGGGGATTATGAACACTGAAGCTTTCTTT.

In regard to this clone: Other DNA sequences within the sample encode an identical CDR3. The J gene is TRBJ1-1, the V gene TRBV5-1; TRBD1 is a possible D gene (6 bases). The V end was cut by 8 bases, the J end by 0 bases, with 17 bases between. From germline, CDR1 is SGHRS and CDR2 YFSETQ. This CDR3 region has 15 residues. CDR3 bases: TGCGCCAGTCGGACAGCTATGACTATGAACACTGAAGCTTTCTTT. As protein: CASRTAMTMNTEAFF.

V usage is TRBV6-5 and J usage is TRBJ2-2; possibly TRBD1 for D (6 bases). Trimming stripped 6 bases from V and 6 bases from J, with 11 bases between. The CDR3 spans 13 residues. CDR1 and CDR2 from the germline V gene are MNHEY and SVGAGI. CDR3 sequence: CASSRGRAGELFF. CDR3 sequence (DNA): TGTGCCAGCAGCAGGGGTCGCGCCGGGGAGCTGTTTTTT.

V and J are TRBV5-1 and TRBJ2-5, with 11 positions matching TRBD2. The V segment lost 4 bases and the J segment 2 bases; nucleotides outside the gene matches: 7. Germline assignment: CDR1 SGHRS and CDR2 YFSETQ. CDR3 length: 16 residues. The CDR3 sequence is CASSRGTSGDQETQYF. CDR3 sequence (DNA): TGCGCCAGCAGCCGAGGGACTAGCGGAGATCAAGAGACCCAGTACTTC.

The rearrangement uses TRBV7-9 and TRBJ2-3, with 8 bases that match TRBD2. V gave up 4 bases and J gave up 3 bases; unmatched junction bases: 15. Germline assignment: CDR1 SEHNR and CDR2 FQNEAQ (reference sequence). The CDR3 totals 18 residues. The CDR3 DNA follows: TGTGCCAGCAGCTCGCGGTCCTCGGGGACTAGGGAGACAGATACGCAGTATTTT. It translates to CASSSRSSGTRETDTQYF.